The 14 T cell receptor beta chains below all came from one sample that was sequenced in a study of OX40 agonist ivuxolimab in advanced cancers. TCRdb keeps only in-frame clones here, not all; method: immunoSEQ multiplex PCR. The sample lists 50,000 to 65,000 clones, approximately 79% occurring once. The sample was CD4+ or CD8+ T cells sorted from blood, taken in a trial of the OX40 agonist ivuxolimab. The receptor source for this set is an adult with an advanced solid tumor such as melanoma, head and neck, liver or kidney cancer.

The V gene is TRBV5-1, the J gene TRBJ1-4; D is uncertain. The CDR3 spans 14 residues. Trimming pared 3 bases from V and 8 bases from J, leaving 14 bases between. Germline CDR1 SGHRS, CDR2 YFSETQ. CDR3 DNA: TGCGCCAGCAGCTCGGGAGACCGGACCGAAAAACTGTTTTTT. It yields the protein CASSSGDRTEKLFF.

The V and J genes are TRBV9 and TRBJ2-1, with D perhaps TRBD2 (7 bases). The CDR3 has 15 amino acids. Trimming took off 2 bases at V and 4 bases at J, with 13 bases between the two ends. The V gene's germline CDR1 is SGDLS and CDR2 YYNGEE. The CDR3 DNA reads TGTGCCAGCAGCGTCGGCGGGGGCCAATACAATGAGCAGTTCTTC. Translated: CASSVGGGQYNEQFF.

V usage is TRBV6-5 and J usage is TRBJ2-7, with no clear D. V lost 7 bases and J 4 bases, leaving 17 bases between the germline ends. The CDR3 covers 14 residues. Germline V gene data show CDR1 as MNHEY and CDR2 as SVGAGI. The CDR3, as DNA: TGTGCCAGCACCCCCGATATATTCCCATACGAGCAGTACTTC. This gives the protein CASTPDIFPYEQYF.

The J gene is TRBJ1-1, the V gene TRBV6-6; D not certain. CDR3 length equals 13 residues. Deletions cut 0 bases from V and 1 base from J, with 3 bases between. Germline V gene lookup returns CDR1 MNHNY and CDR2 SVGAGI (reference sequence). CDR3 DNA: TGTGCCAGCAGTTACTCATGGAACACTGAAGCTTTCTTT. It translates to CASSYSWNTEAFF.

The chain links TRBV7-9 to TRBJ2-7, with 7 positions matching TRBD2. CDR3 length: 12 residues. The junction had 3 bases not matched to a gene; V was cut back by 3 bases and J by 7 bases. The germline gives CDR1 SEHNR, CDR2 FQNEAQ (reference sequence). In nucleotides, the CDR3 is TGTGCCAGCAGCTTGGTTAGCGGGGAGCAGTACTTC. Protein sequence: CASSLVSGEQYF.

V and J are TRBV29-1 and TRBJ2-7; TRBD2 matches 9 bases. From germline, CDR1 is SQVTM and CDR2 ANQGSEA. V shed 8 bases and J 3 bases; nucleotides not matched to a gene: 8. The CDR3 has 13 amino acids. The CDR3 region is CSTRQAGGYEQYF. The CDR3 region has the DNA TGCAGCACCCGTCAAGCGGGAGGCTACGAGCAGTACTTC.

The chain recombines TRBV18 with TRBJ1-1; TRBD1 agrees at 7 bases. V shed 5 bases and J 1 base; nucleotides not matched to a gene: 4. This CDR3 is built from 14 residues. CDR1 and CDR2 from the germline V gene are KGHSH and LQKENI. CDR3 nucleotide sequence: TGTGCCAGCTCATTCAGGGGGTGGAACACTGAAGCTTTCTTT. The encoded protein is CASSFRGWNTEAFF.

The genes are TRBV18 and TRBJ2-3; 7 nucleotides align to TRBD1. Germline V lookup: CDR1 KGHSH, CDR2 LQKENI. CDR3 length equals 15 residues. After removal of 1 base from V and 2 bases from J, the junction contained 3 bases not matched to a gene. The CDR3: CASSPQGAATDTQYF. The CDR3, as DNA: TGTGCCAGCTCACCACAGGGGGCCGCCACAGATACGCAGTATTTT.

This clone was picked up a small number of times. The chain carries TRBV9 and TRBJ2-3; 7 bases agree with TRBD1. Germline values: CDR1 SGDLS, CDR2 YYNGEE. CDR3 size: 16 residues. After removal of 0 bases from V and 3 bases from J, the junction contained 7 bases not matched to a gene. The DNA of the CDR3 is TGTGCCAGCAGCGTAGAGGGACAGCTTTTTACAGATACGCAGTATTTT. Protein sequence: CASSVEGQLFTDTQYF.

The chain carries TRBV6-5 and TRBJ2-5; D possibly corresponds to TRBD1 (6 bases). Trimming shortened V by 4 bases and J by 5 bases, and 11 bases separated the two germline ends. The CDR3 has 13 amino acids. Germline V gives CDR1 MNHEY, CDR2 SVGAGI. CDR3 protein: CASSSWTDETQYF. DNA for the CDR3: TGTGCCAGCAGTTCATGGACAGATGAGACCCAGTACTTC.

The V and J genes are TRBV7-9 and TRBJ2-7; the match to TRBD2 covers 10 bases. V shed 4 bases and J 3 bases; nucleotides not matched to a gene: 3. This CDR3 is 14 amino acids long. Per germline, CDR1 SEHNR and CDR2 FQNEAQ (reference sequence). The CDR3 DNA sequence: TGTGCCAGCAGCTCCTTAGCGGGAGGCTACGAGCAGTACTTC. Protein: CASSSLAGGYEQYF.

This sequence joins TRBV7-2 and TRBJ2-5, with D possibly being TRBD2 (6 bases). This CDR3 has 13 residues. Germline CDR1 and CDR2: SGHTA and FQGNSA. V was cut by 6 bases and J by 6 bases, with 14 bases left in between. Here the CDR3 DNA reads TGTGCCAGCAGTTCCGGGACTCGACAGACCCAGTACTTC. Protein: CASSSGTRQTQYF. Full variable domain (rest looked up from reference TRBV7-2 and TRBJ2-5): GAGVSQSPSNKVTEKGKDVELRCDPISGHTALYWYRQSLGQGLEFLIYFQGNSAPDKSGLPSDRFSAERTGGSVSTLTIQRTQQEDSAVYLCASSSGTRQTQYFGPGTRLLVL.

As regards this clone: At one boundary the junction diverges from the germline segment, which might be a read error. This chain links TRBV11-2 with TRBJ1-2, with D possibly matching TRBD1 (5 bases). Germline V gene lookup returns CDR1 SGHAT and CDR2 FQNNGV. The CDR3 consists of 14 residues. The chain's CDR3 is CAGSLDGGFYGYTF. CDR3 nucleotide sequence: TGTGCCGGCAGCTTAGATGGGGGGTTCTATGGCTACACCTTC.

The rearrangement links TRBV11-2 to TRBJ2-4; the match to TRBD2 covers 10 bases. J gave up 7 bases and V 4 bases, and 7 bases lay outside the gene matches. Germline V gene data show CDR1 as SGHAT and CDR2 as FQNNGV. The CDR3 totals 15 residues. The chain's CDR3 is CASSSPSGSNNIQYF. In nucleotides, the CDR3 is TGTGCCAGCAGCTCACCTAGCGGGAGTAATAACATTCAGTACTTC. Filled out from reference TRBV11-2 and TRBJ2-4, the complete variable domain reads EAGVAQSPRYKIIEKRQSVAFWCNPISGHATLYWYQQILGQGPKLLIQFQNNGVVDDSQLPKDRFSAERLKGVDSTLKIQPAKLEDSAVYLCASSSPSGSNNIQYFGAGTRLSVL.